Listed here are 19 T cell receptor beta chains from one sample, sequenced in a study of T cell responses to AZD1222 COVID-19 vaccine. Only in-frame clones appear in the TCRdb table, and some are missing; sequencing was by immunoSEQ multiplex PCR. The sample has about 130,000 clones, 90% to 95% seen once. This sample comprised peripheral blood, obtained on day 0 of AZD1222 vaccination. The receptors here all came from an adult in good health.

The genes are TRBV11-1 and TRBJ1-1; TRBD1 is a possible D gene (6 bases). Germline-derived CDR1 and CDR2 are SGHAT and FQDESV (reference sequence). The CDR3 has 13 residues. Trimming left V 1 base short and J 8 bases short, with 11 bases between. Here the CDR3 reads CASSLDSGGEAFF. The CDR3, as DNA: TGTGCCAGCAGCTTAGATTCGGGGGGCGAAGCTTTCTTT. Variable domain in full (rest from reference TRBV11-1 and TRBJ1-1): EAEVAQSPRYKITEKSQAVAFWCDPISGHATLYWYRQILGQGPELLVQFQDESVVDDSQLPKDRFSAERLKGVDSTLKIQPAELGDSAMYLCASSLDSGGEAFFGQGTRLTVV.

The chain joins TRBV29-1 to TRBJ2-7; D is perhaps TRBD1 (6 bases). The V end was cut by 4 bases, the J end by 6 bases, with 10 bases between. The CDR3 totals 11 residues. The germline V gene encodes CDR1 SQVTM and CDR2 ANQGSEA. The DNA of the CDR3 is TGCAGCGTTGGAGGGACAACCGAGCAGTACTTC. Its translation: CSVGGTTEQYF.

This chain connects TRBV9 to TRBJ1-2, with 9 bases lining up with TRBD1. CDR1 and CDR2 (germline): SGDLS, YYNGEE. This CDR3 is built from 14 residues. The junction had 4 bases not matched to a gene; V was cut back by 0 bases and J by 7 bases. The CDR3 here is CASSVGDRVGGYTF. DNA for the CDR3: TGTGCCAGCAGCGTAGGGGACAGGGTGGGTGGCTACACCTTC.

The chain employs TRBV28 and TRBJ1-5; D is unclear. From germline, CDR1 is MDHEN and CDR2 SYDVKM. Trimming pared 6 bases from V and 9 bases from J, leaving 12 bases between. This CDR3 contains 12 residues. The CDR3 sequence: CASSPLRMPQHF. The CDR3 nucleotides are TGTGCCAGCAGCCCTTTACGGATGCCCCAGCATTTT.

J is TRBJ2-7 and V is TRBV6-2 or TRBV6-3; D gene uncertain. The CDR3 sequence is 15 residues long. CDR1 and CDR2 from the germline V gene are MNHEY and SVGEGT. Trimming cost V 2 bases and J 0 bases, with 11 bases left between them. As DNA, the CDR3 is TGTGCCAGCAGTTACAGTGCCTCCTCCTCCTACGAGCAGTACTTC. Translating it yields CASSYSASSSYEQYF.

This clone was detected only once. V usage is TRBV11-3 and J usage is TRBJ2-1; 7 bases are a match to TRBD1. The CDR3 loop spans 13 amino acids. Germline CDR1 reads SGHNT; CDR2 reads YENEEA. The junction had 3 bases not matched to a gene; V was cut back by 1 base and J by 9 bases. The CDR3 sequence is CASSLGYRGEQFF. In nucleotides, the CDR3 is TGTGCCAGCAGCTTAGGTTACAGGGGTGAGCAGTTCTTC.

The J gene is TRBJ1-4, the V gene TRBV13; D possibly corresponds to TRBD1 (5 bases). V was trimmed by 0 bases and J by 12 bases, leaving 8 bases between them. CDR1 and CDR2 (germline): PRHDT, FYEKMQ (reference sequence). This CDR3 is built from 12 residues. The CDR3 protein is CASSLGGLELFF. CDR3 bases: TGTGCCAGCAGCTTAGGGGGGCTCGAACTGTTTTTT.

The chain couples TRBV6-2 or TRBV6-3 to TRBJ2-1; tentatively, D is TRBD2 (6 bases). The CDR3 sequence is 13 residues long. V lost 3 bases and J lost 8, with 11 bases in between. Germline CDR1 and CDR2: MNHEY and SVGEGT. DNA of the CDR3: TGTGCCAGCAGTTATCCTAGCGTCGATGAGCAGTTCTTC. Translation gives CASSYPSVDEQFF.

This chain connects TRBV24-1 to TRBJ2-3, with a weak D call TRBD1 (6 bases). Deletions cut 9 bases from V and 2 bases from J, with 11 bases between. CDR3 length: 13 amino acids. Germline V lookup: CDR1 KGHDR, CDR2 SFDVKD. CDR3 DNA sequence: TGTGCCACCCAGGACAGTAACACAGATACGCAGTATTTT. As protein: CATQDSNTDTQYF.

The rearrangement links TRBV5-4 to TRBJ2-3; 8 bases fit TRBD1. There are 15 residues in the CDR3. Trimming at V came to 4 bases and at J to 5 bases, leaving 9 bases not matched to a gene. The germline gives CDR1 SGHNT, CDR2 YYREEE (reference sequence). The CDR3 here is CASSPTGGAGDTQYF. The CDR3 bases are TGTGCCAGCAGCCCCACAGGGGGTGCCGGAGATACGCAGTATTTT. The full variable domain, with the rest looked up from reference TRBV5-4 and TRBJ2-3, is ETGVTQSPTHLIKTRGQQVTLRCSSQSGHNTVSWYQQALGQGPQFIFQYYREEENGRGNFPPRFSGLQFPNYSSELNVNALELDDSALYLCASSPTGGAGDTQYFGPGTRLTVL.

The genes are TRBV14 and TRBJ2-3, with 8 bases matching TRBD2. This CDR3 has 15 residues. V lost 3 bases and J lost 6; bases outside the gene matches: 8. The germline V gene encodes CDR1 SGHDN and CDR2 FVKESK. The CDR3 coding sequence is TGTGCCAGCAGCCATCTCGGGGGGGCCAGGGATACGCAGTATTTT. Translated: CASSHLGGARDTQYF.

The genes are TRBV29-1 and TRBJ2-1, with 7 bases aligning to TRBD1. The CDR3 is made up of 13 amino acids. CDR1 is SQVTM, CDR2 ANQGSEA, per germline. The V gene end was trimmed by 3 bases and the J gene end by 7 bases; junction bases not matched to a gene: 6. The CDR3 loop is CSVEPVRGNEQFF. The CDR3 nucleotides read TGCAGCGTTGAGCCGGTCAGGGGGAATGAGCAGTTCTTC.

J is TRBJ1-3 and V is TRBV6-5; TRBD1 is a possible D gene (5 bases). The CDR3 totals 14 residues. V was cut by 8 bases and J by 4 bases, with 15 bases left in between. CDR1 and CDR2 (germline): MNHEY, SVGAGI. The CDR3 protein is CASGQGFSGNTIYF. CDR3 bases: TGTGCCAGCGGGCAGGGTTTCAGCGGAAACACCATATATTTT.

CDR3 sequence: CASSIRTVFLTF. CDR3 bases: TGTGCCAGTAGTATCCGGACAGTCTTTCTTACCTTC. V is TRBV19 and J is TRBJ1-2; D possibly corresponds to TRBD1 (6 bases). CDR3 length: 12 residues. The V gene's germline CDR1 is LNHDA and CDR2 SQIVND (reference sequence). The V end was cut by 3 bases, the J end by 14 bases, with 16 bases between.

The rearrangement uses TRBV19 and TRBJ1-1, with a possible D match to TRBD1 (5 bases). The CDR3 covers 15 residues. Germline V gives CDR1 LNHDA, CDR2 SQIVND (reference sequence). V was trimmed by 6 bases and J by 4 bases, leaving 18 bases between them. The CDR3, as DNA: TGTGCCAGTAGGGGGCTTAAAGATCTTCCCACTGAAGCTTTCTTT. Residues: CASRGLKDLPTEAFF. The full variable domain, its missing parts supplied by reference TRBV19 and TRBJ1-1, is DGGITQSPKYLFRKEGQNVTLSCEQNLNHDAMYWYRQDPGQGLRLIYYSQIVNDFQKGDIAEGYSVSREKKESFPLTVTSAQKNPTAFYLCASRGLKDLPTEAFFGQGTRLTVV.

The chain combines TRBV11-3 with TRBJ2-2; D is undetermined. CDR1 and CDR2 (germline): SGHNT, YENEEA. The CDR3 is 14 residues long. Trimming shortened V by 3 bases and J by 0 bases, and 5 bases separated the two germline ends. CDR3 residues: CASSFGPNTGELFF. The CDR3 DNA reads as TGTGCCAGCAGCTTCGGGCCGAACACCGGGGAGCTGTTTTTT. Looking up the rest from reference TRBV11-3 and TRBJ2-2 gives the full variable domain: EAGVVQSPRYKIIEKKQPVAFWCNPISGHNTLYWYLQNLGQGPELLIRYENEEAVDDSQLPKDRFSAERLKGVDSTLKIQPAELGDSAVYLCASSFGPNTGELFFGEGSRLTVL.

The chain has TRBV7-2 and TRBJ1-1; 11 nucleotides agree with TRBD1. J lost 5 bases, V lost 0 bases, and 2 bases had no gene match. Germline V gives CDR1 SGHTA, CDR2 FQGNSA. The CDR3 sequence is 15 residues long. CDR3 residues: CASSLAGTGGTEAFF. For the CDR3, the DNA is TGTGCCAGCAGCTTAGCCGGGACAGGGGGGACTGAAGCTTTCTTT.

The J gene is TRBJ2-4, the V gene TRBV5-1, with a tentative D call TRBD1 (6 bases). Germline values: CDR1 SGHRS, CDR2 YFSETQ. Between the trimmed V and J ends, which lost 8 bases and 0 bases, there was a span of 15 bases. The CDR3 has 15 residues. This chain's CDR3 is CASSQGRVAKNIQYF. The CDR3 DNA is TGCGCCAGTTCTCAGGGGCGGGTAGCCAAAAACATTCAGTACTTC.

This clone appeared a single time. This rearrangement joins TRBV19 to TRBJ1-2; no reliable D call. Germline CDR1 and CDR2: LNHDA and SQIVND (reference sequence). Trimming took off 3 bases at V and 7 bases at J, with 12 bases between the two ends. The CDR3 covers 13 residues. Written as DNA, the CDR3 is TGTGCCAGTAGTATTTTCCGGGCGGCTGGCTACACCTTC. Amino acids: CASSIFRAAGYTF.